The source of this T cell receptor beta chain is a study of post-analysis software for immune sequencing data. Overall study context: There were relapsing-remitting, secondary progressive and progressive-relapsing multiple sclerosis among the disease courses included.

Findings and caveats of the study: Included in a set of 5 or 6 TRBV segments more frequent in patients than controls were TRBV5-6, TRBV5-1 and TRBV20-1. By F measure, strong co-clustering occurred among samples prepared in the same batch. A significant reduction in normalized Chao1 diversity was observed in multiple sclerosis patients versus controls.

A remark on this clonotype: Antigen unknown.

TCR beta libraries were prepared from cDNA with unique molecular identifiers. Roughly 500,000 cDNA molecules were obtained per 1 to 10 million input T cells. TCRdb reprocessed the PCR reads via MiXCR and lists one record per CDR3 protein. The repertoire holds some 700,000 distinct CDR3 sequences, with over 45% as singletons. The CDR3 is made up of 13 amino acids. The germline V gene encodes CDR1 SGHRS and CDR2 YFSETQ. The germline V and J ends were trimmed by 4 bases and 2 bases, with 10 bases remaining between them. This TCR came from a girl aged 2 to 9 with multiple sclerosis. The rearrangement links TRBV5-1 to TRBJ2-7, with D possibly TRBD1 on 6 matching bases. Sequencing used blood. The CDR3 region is CASSGYRAYEQYF. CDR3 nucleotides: TGCGCCAGCAGCGGGTACAGGGCCTACGAGCAGTACTTC.